The present TCR beta chain was sequenced within a study of T cell changes during pregnancy in multiple sclerosis. Clones were read by immunoSEQ multiplex PCR, and TCRdb kept only the in-frame ones, dropping some. This table has under 40,000 clones, 80% to 95% appearing once. There are 15 residues in the CDR3. CDR1 and CDR2 (germline): PRHDT, FYEKMQ (reference sequence). Trimming cost V 2 bases and J 2 bases, with 11 bases left between them. Sequenced here: CD8+ T cells from peripheral blood mononuclear cells, sampled before pregnancy. V is TRBV13 and J is TRBJ2-3; a weak D match, TRBD1 (6 bases). This TCR was sampled from a female donor with multiple sclerosis, enrolled in a pregnancy study. The CDR3 reads CASSLRGGNTDTQYF. The CDR3 nucleotides read TGTGCCAGCAGCTTAAGAGGGGGAAACACAGATACGCAGTATTTT.